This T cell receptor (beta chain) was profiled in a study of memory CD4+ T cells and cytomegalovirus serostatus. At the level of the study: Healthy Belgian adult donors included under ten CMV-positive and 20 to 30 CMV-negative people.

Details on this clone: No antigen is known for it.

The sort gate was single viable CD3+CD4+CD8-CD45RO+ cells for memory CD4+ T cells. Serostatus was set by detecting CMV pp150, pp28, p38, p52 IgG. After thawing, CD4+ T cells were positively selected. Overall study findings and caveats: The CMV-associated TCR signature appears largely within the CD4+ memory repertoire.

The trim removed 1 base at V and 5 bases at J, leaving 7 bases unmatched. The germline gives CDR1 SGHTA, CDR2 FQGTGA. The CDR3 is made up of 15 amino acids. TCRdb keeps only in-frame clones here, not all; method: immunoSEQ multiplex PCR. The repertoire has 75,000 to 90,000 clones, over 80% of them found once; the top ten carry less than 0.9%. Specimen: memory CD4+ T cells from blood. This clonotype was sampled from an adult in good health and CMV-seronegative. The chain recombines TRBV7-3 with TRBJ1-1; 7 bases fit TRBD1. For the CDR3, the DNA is TGTGCCAGCAGCTTAATCCTCGGCAGGGGGACTGAAGCTTTCTTT. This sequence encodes CASSLILGRGTEAFF. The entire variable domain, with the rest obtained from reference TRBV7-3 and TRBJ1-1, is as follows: GAGVSQTPSNKVTEKGKYVELRCDPISGHTALYWYRQSLGQGPEFLIYFQGTGAADDSGLPNDRFFAVRPEGSVSTLKIQRTERGDSAVYLCASSLILGRGTEAFFGQGTRLTVV.